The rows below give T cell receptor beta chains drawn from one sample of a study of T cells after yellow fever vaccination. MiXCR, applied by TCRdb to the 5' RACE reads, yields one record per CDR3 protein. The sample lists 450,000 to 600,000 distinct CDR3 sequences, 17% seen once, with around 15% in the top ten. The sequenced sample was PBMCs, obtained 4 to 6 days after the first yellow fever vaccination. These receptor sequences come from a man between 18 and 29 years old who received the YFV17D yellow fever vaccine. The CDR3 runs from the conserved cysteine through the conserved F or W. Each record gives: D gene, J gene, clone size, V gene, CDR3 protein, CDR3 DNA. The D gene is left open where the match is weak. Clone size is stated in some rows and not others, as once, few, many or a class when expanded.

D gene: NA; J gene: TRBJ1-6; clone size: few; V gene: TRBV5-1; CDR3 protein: CASSFTGLGNNSPLHF; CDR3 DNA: TGCGCCAGCAGCTTTACGGGGTTGGGAAATAATTCACCCCTCCACTTT
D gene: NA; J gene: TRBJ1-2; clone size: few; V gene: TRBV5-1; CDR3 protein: CASTLAGDYGYTF; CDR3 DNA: TGCGCCAGCACCCTGGCGGGAGACTATGGCTACACCTTC
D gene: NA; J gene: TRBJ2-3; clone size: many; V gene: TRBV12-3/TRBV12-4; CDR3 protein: CASSLARSTDTQYF; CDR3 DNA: TGTGCCAGCAGTTTAGCAAGGAGCACAGATACGCAGTATTTT
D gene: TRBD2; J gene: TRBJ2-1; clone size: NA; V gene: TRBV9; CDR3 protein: CASSVSGGPRGEQFF; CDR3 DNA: TGTGCCAGCAGCGTTAGCGGGGGGCCCCGGGGTGAGCAGTTCTTC
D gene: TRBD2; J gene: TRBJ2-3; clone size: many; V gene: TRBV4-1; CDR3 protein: CASRRLALADTQYF; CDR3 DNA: TGCGCCAGCCGCAGACTAGCGTTGGCAGATACGCAGTATTTT
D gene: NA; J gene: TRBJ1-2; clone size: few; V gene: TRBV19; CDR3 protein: CASTHTGVANYGYTF; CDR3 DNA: TGTGCCAGCACGCATACAGGAGTGGCTAACTATGGCTACACCTTC
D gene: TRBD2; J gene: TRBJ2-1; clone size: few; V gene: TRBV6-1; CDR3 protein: CASSDGGGLPYNEQFF; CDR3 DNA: TGTGCCAGCAGTGACGGCGGGGGGCTTCCCTACAATGAGCAGTTCTTC
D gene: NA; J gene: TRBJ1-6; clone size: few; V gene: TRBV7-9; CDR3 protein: CASSGGPVLHSPLHF; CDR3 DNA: TGTGCCAGCAGCGGGGGTCCCGTTTTACATTCACCCCTCCACTTT
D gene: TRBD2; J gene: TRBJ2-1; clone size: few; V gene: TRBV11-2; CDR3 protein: CASSLRGSSGGLVYNEQFF; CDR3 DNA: TGTGCCAGCAGCTTAAGGGGTTCTAGCGGGGGCTTAGTTTACAATGAGCAGTTCTTC
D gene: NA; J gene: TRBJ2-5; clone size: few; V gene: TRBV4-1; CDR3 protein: CASSQDPRWSVRRTQYF; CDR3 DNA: TGCGCCAGCAGCCAAGATCCCCGTTGGTCAGTCCGCCGGACCCAGTACTTC
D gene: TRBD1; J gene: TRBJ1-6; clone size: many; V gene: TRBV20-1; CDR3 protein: CSAFPGQGNSPLHF; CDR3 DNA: TGCAGTGCTTTTCCGGGACAGGGGAATTCACCCCTCCACTTT
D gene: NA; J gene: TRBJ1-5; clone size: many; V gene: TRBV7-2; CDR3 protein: CASSFSGGGNQPQHF; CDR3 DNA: TGTGCCAGCAGCTTTTCCGGGGGCGGAAATCAGCCCCAGCATTTT
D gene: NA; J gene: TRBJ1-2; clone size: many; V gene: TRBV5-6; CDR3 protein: CASSLGDGNGYTF; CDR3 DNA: TGTGCCAGCAGCTTGGGAGACGGAAACGGCTACACCTTC
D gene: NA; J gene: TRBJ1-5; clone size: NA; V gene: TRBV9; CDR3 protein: CASSVGADQLQHF; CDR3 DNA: TGTGCCAGCAGCGTAGGAGCAGATCAGCTCCAGCATTTT
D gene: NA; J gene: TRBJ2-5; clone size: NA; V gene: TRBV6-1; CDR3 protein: CASSDPGTAWETQYF; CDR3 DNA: TGTGCCAGCAGTGACCCGGGCACCGCCTGGGAGACCCAGTACTTC
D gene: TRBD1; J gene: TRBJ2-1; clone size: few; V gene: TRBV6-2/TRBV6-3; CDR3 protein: CASSGTGIYNEQFF; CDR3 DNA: TGTGCCAGCAGCGGGACAGGGATCTACAATGAGCAGTTCTTC
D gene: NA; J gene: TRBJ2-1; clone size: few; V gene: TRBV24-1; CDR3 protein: CATSDSSISSYNEQFF; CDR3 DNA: TGTGCCACCAGTGATTCATCGATTAGCTCCTACAATGAGCAGTTCTTC
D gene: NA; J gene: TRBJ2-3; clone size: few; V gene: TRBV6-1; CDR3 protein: CASSGWTADTQYF; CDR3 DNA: TGTGCCAGCAGTGGATGGACAGCAGATACGCAGTATTTT
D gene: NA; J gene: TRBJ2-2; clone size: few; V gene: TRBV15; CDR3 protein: CATSSSAGELFF; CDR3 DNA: TGTGCCACCAGCTCTTCCGCCGGGGAGCTGTTTTTT
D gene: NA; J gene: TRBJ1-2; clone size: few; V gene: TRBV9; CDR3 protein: CASSQGDLYGYTF; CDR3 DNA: TGTGCCAGCAGCCAAGGGGACCTCTATGGCTACACCTTC
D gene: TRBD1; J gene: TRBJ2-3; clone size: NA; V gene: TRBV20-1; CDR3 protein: CSAEQGAGDTQYF; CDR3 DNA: TGCAGTGCGGAACAGGGGGCGGGAGATACGCAGTATTTT
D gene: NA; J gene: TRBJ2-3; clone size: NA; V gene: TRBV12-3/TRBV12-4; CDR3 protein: CASRLWGDTQYF; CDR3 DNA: TGTGCCAGCAGGCTGTGGGGCGATACGCAGTATTTT
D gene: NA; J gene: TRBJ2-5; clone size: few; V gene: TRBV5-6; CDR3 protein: CASSLIGGRVQETQYF; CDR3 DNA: TGTGCCAGCAGCTTGATTGGGGGCCGGGTACAAGAGACCCAGTACTTC
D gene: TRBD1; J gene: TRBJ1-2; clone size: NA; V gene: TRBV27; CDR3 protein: CASRPGGFGDGYTF; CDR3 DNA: TGTGCCAGCAGGCCAGGGGGGTTCGGTGATGGCTACACCTTC
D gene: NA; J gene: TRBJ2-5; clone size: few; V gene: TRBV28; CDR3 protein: CASSFRLPYQETQYF; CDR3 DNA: TGTGCCAGCAGTTTTCGGCTCCCGTACCAAGAGACCCAGTACTTC
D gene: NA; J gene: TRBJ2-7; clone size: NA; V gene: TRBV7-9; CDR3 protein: CASRPDSMYEQYF; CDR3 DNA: TGTGCCAGCCGTCCTGACTCAATGTACGAGCAGTACTTC
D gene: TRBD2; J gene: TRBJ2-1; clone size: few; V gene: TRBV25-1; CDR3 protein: CASSEWVGGTYNEQFF; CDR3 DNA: TGTGCCAGCAGTGAATGGGTCGGGGGGACCTACAATGAGCAGTTCTTC
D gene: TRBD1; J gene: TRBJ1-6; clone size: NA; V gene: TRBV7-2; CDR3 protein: CASSLVTGGNSPLHF; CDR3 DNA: TGTGCCAGCAGCTTAGTTACAGGGGGTAATTCACCCCTCCACTTT
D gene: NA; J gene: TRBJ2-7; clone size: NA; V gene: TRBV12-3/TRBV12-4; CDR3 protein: CASILSGAYEQYF; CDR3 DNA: TGTGCCAGCATTCTATCGGGGGCCTACGAGCAGTACTTC
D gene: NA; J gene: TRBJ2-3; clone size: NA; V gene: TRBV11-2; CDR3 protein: CASSLWMAGEDTQYF; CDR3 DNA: TGTGCCAGCAGCTTATGGATGGCCGGCGAAGATACGCAGTATTTT
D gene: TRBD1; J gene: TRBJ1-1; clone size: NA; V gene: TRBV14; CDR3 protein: CASSPTGIRAFF; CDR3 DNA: TGTGCCAGCAGCCCGACAGGGATCAGAGCTTTCTTT
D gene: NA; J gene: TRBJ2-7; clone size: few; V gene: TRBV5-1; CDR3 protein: CASSLGTSAYEQYF; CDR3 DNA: TGCGCCAGCAGCTTGGGAACCTCAGCCTACGAGCAGTACTTC
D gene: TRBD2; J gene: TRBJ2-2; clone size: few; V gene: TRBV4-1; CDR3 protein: CASSHGLAGGELFF; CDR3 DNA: TGCGCCAGCAGCCACGGACTAGCGGGCGGGGAGCTGTTTTTT
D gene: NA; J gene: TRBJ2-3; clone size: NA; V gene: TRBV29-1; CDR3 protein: CSVEVGGTDTQYF; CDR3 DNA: TGCAGCGTTGAAGTGGGAGGCACAGATACGCAGTATTTT
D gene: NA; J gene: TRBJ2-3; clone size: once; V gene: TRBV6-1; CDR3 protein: CATRDLTSTDTQYF; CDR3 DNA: TGTGCCACCCGGGACTTGACTAGCACAGATACGCAGTATTTT
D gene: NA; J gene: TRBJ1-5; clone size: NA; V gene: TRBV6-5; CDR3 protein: CASSYSRNQPQHF; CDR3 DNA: TGTGCCAGCAGTTACTCAAGGAATCAGCCCCAGCATTTT
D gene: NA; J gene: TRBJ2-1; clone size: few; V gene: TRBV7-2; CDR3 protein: CASSRRVNWDHNEQFF; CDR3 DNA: TGTGCCAGCAGCCGGAGGGTAAATTGGGACCACAATGAGCAGTTCTTC
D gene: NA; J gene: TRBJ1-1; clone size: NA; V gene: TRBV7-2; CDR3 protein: CASSPGGTNTEAFF; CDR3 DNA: TGTGCCAGCAGCCCGGGGGGGACGAACACTGAAGCTTTCTTT
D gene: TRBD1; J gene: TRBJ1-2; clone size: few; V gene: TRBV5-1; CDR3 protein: CASSESGTANFYGYTF; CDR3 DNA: TGCGCCAGCAGCGAGTCCGGGACAGCAAATTTCTATGGCTACACCTTC
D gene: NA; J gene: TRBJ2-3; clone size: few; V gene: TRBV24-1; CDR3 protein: CASSEGPDTQYF; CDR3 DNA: TGTGCCAGTTCGGAGGGCCCAGATACGCAGTATTTT
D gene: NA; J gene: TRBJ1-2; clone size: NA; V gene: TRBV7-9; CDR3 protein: CASSLVLPALGYGYTF; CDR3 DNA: TGTGCCAGCAGCTTAGTATTACCGGCGCTCGGCTATGGCTACACCTTC
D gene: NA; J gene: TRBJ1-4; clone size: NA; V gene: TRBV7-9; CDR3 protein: CASSYGNGEKLFF; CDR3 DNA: TGTGCCAGCAGCTATGGCAATGGGGAAAAACTGTTTTTT
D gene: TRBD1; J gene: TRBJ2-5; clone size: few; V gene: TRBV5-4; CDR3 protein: CASSSRGTGLETQYF; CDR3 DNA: TGTGCCAGCAGCTCCCGAGGGACAGGGCTAGAGACCCAGTACTTC
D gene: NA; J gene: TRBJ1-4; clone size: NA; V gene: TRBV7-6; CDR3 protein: CASSQTGKLFF; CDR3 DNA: TGTGCCAGCAGCCAAACAGGGAAACTGTTTTTT
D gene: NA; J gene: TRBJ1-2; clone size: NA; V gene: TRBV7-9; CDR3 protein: CASSLDLQANYGYTF; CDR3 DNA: TGTGCCAGCAGCTTAGATTTACAGGCGAACTATGGCTACACCTTC
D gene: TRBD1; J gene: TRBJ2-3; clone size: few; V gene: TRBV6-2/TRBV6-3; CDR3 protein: CASSRLAGQATDTQYF; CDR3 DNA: TGTGCCAGCAGCCGTTTGGCGGGACAGGCCACAGATACGCAGTATTTT
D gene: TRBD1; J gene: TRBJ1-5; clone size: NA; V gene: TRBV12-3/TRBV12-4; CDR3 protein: CASRFRDSGYSNQPQHF; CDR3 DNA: TGTGCCAGCAGGTTCCGGGACAGCGGGTATAGCAATCAGCCCCAGCATTTT
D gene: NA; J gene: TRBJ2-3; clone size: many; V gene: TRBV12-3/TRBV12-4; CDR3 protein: CASSFYDTQYF; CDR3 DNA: TGTGCCAGCAGTTTCTACGATACGCAGTATTTT
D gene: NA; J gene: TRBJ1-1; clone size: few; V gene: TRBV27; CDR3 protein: CASLGATGPFF; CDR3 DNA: TGTGCCAGCTTGGGGGCCACAGGGCCTTTCTTT
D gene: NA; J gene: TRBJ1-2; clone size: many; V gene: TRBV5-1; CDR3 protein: CASSLTPQLDYGYTF; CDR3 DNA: TGCGCCAGCAGCTTAACCCCGCAGCTAGACTATGGCTACACCTTC
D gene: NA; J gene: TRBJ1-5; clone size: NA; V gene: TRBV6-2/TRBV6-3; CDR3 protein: CASSYYGGNQPQHF; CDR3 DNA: TGTGCCAGCAGTTACTACGGGGGGAATCAGCCCCAGCATTTT
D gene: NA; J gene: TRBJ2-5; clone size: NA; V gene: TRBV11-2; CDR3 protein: CASSRPQGAETQYF; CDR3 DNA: TGTGCCAGCAGCCGACCACAGGGTGCAGAGACCCAGTACTTC
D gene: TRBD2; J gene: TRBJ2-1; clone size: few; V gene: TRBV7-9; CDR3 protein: CASSIHRSGGEVGQFF; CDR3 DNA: TGTGCCAGCAGCATCCACCGTAGCGGGGGGGAGGTTGGGCAGTTCTTC